The source of this T cell receptor beta chain is a study of the immune and genomic landscape of osteosarcoma (dated by TCRdb to 2020 to 2021). Regarding the research as a whole: The overall cohort included 45 to 50 pediatric and adult patients with high-grade osteosarcoma, and the median age at diagnosis was roughly 29 years (range about 5-81). Poor-risk disease was overrepresented in the cohort, as 73% of patients had an unfavorable pathologic response to standard therapy and more than 65% had died. In the overall cohort, around three fifths of patients were male, and approximately 80% had localized disease at diagnosis. To define immunogenic potential, the study profiled osteosarcoma specimens using whole genome, RNA and T-cell receptor sequencing along with immunohistochemistry and reverse phase protein arrays. To characterize the osteosarcoma immunogenomic landscape, the TCR sequencing results were combined with transcriptome, protein array and immunostaining data. The study aimed to explain the limited clinical activity of immune checkpoint inhibitors in osteosarcoma. Three patients contributed a couple of samples from the same tumor site.

A remark on this clone: It has no known antigen specificity. No much larger clone exists at a distance of one base, and base qualities are not known.

The tumors sampled were post-treatment primary, local recurrence and metastasis specimens taken from patients with a poor prognosis. TCR beta chain CDR3 regions were immunosequenced with the ImmunoSEQ Assay (Adaptive Biotechnologies). The study's own analysis went as follows. The ImmunoSEQ Analyzer platform was used to export TCRB rearrangements, read counts, read proportions and gene usage. T-cell clonality was calculated on productive rearrangements as 1 minus Pielou's evenness. Clonal space homeostasis binned clonotypes as rare, small, medium, large or hyperexpanded (0.01 to 1 of the repertoire). TCR productive clonality was compared across immune clusters C1, C2 and C3 using the Wilcoxon rank sum test. Held by TCRdb, this immuneACCESS table contains in-frame sequences only and omits some clones. Under half of the omission traces to an unresolved V gene where checked; the cause of the rest is unknown. V and J calls and clone size follow that table, whereas D and trimming were derived from the DNA. Present in this sample are roughly 2,200 clones, around 76% of which were seen just once. The ten biggest clones cover 13% of the sample.

Paper-wide results and their limitations: No statistical method determined sample size because osteosarcoma is rare and all possible samples were collected. Along with the frozen tumor specimens, matched blood was collected from just a couple of patients. Productive TCR clonality was found to be low overall, with an average of 0.09 and a maximum of 0.3, which suggested limited T-cell clonal expansion. In five cases, a single hyperexpanded clone dominated the repertoire, and each of these five cases had fewer than 100 T-cell clonotypes. The clonality benchmarks were taken from external normal skin and healthy peripheral blood data instead of from matched normal tissue. TCR productive clonality was greater in the immune-hot C3 cluster than in the cold C1 cluster, although TCR productive clonality remained low overall.

CDR1 and CDR2 are drawn from the germline V gene: KGHSH, LQKENI. Relative to germline, V is 0 bases shorter and J is 7 bases shorter, with 13 bases between their ends. CDR3 length: 14 amino acids, cysteine to phenylalanine. Only CDR3 DNA remains: 42 bases, in frame from the first base. The rearrangement combines TRBV18 with TRBJ2-7; TRBD2 might be the D gene, on 6 matching bases. Material for sequencing was osteosarcoma tumor tissue from the lung. The clonotype was recovered from a human donor with osteosarcoma. The CDR3: CASSPPPEGGEQYF. The sequenced DNA is TGTGCCAGCTCACCACCGCCAGAGGGAGGTGAGCAGTACTTC.